These T cell receptor beta chains were read from a single sample in a study of blood T cell repertoires in COVID-19. Sequencing used immunoSEQ multiplex PCR; TCRdb keeps in-frame clones, though not all of them. This table holds roughly 280,000 clones, around 90% found once. Sequenced: peripheral blood. Receptors originate from a woman in her forties or fifties who had recovered from COVID-19. CDR3s include the opening cysteine and the closing phenylalanine or tryptophan. The order of the fields is clone size, D gene, J gene, V gene, CDR3 DNA, CDR3 protein. A D gene is named only where the DNA matches it firmly. Size is stated for part of the rows, as once, few or many counts, or as a class when the clone is expanded.

size: NA
D: NA
J: TRBJ2-3
V: TRBV5-1
DNA: TGCGCCAGCAGCTTGTCGGTCGTCACAGATACGCAGTATTTT
CDR3: CASSLSVVTDTQYF

size: once
D: NA
J: TRBJ2-7
V: TRBV29-1
DNA: TGCAGCGTCGTGGCCCGAGGCTACGAGCAGTACTTC
CDR3: CSVVARGYEQYF

size: NA
D: NA
J: TRBJ2-1
V: TRBV6-2/TRBV6-3
DNA: TGTGCCAGCAGTTCCCTAGTAGGTGAGCAGTTCTTC
CDR3: CASSSLVGEQFF

size: NA
D: TRBD1
J: TRBJ1-5
V: TRBV5-5
DNA: TGTGCCAGCAGCCTCCAGGGGGTGAACAATCAGCCCCAGCATTTT
CDR3: CASSLQGVNNQPQHF

size: NA
D: TRBD2
J: TRBJ2-1
V: TRBV7-2
DNA: TGTGCCAGCAGCTTCGGCGGGAGGGCCGGAAATGAGCAGTTCTTC
CDR3: CASSFGGRAGNEQFF

size: NA
D: TRBD2
J: TRBJ2-5
V: TRBV4-2
DNA: TGTGCCAGCAGCCAAGCCGGGACTAGCGGGGGGGCCGGGGAGACCCAGTACTTC
CDR3: CASSQAGTSGGAGETQYF

size: few
D: NA
J: TRBJ1-2
V: TRBV28
DNA: TGTGCCAGCAAACCCGGGGCGGGGGGCGAGTATGGCTACACCTTC
CDR3: CASKPGAGGEYGYTF

size: NA
D: NA
J: TRBJ1-4
V: TRBV25-1
DNA: TGTGCCAGCAGTGAATATAACACAGGGAATGAAAAACTGTTTTTT
CDR3: CASSEYNTGNEKLFF

size: NA
D: TRBD1
J: TRBJ1-2
V: TRBV13
DNA: TGTGCCAGCAGCTTAACAGGGGGCTATGGCTACACCTTC
CDR3: CASSLTGGYGYTF

size: NA
D: NA
J: TRBJ1-5
V: TRBV5-3
DNA: TGTGCCAGAAGCTTGACGGACTGCCAGCCCCAGCATTTT
CDR3: CARSLTDCQPQHF

size: NA
D: TRBD1
J: TRBJ1-5
V: TRBV28
DNA: TGTGCCAGCAGGGCAGGGGGGCAGCCCCAGCATTTT
CDR3: CASRAGGQPQHF

size: NA
D: NA
J: TRBJ1-2
V: TRBV6-1
DNA: TGTGCCAGCAGTGTGGACCTTTTTAGGCCCTTGGAGGACTATGGCTACACCTTC
CDR3: CASSVDLFRPLEDYGYTF

size: NA
D: NA
J: TRBJ1-1
V: TRBV19
DNA: TGTGCCACCATCAAGGGGCCCGAAGCTTTCTTT
CDR3: CATIKGPEAFF

size: many
D: TRBD1
J: TRBJ1-5
V: TRBV5-8
DNA: TGTGCCAGCAGCTTGGGCCGGGACAGTACCAGCAATCAGCCCCAGCATTTT
CDR3: CASSLGRDSTSNQPQHF

size: NA
D: NA
J: TRBJ1-5
V: TRBV27
DNA: TGTGCCAGCAGCCCTTTCCGCGGGGATCAGCCCCAGCATTTT
CDR3: CASSPFRGDQPQHF

size: NA
D: NA
J: TRBJ2-5
V: TRBV6-1
DNA: TGTGCCAGCAGTGATAACAGGGCCCGGGAGACCCAGTACTTC
CDR3: CASSDNRARETQYF

size: NA
D: NA
J: TRBJ1-1
V: TRBV25-1
DNA: TGTGCCAGCAAAGACCTGACACGGCTCTTGGCTGACGCTGAAGCTTTCTTT
CDR3: CASKDLTRLLADAEAFF

size: once
D: TRBD1
J: TRBJ1-2
V: TRBV4-1
DNA: TGCGCCAGCAGCCAAGTCCACAGGGGTGGCTACACCTTC
CDR3: CASSQVHRGGYTF

size: NA
D: TRBD1
J: TRBJ1-2
V: TRBV7-9
DNA: TGTGCCAGCAGCTTAGCGGGACAGGGGCATGGCTACACCTTC
CDR3: CASSLAGQGHGYTF

size: once
D: NA
J: TRBJ1-2
V: TRBV6-5
DNA: TGTGCCAGCAGTTACTCCGCGGAAATCTACTATGGCTACACCTTC
CDR3: CASSYSAEIYYGYTF

size: NA
D: NA
J: TRBJ2-3
V: TRBV30
DNA: TGTGCCTGGAGTGTAATTAGGGGAGATACGCAGTATTTT
CDR3: CAWSVIRGDTQYF

size: NA
D: NA
J: TRBJ2-2
V: TRBV6-2/TRBV6-3
DNA: TGTGCCAGCAGCCGAGGGTTCGCAGTCGACACCGGGGAGCTGTTTTTT
CDR3: CASSRGFAVDTGELFF

size: NA
D: NA
J: TRBJ1-4
V: TRBV28
DNA: TGTGCCAGCAGTTTATGGCAGGGGCGAGAAAAACTGTTTTTT
CDR3: CASSLWQGREKLFF

size: NA
D: TRBD1
J: TRBJ1-5
V: TRBV10-2
DNA: TGCGCCAGCCGGGGACAGTTGTCGAGCAATCAGCCCCAGCATTTT
CDR3: CASRGQLSSNQPQHF

size: NA
D: NA
J: TRBJ1-2
V: TRBV19
DNA: TGTGCCAGTCAGGAGGGGGGGTCCCGCCGTGGCTACACCTTC
CDR3: CASQEGGSRRGYTF

size: NA
D: TRBD1
J: TRBJ2-2
V: TRBV10-3
DNA: TGTGCCATCAGTGAGTCCGGGACAGGGATCACCGGGGAGCTGTTTTTT
CDR3: CAISESGTGITGELFF

size: NA
D: NA
J: TRBJ1-5
V: TRBV19
DNA: TGTGCCAGTAGTCCTACAGGGTTCAATCAGCCCCAGCATTTT
CDR3: CASSPTGFNQPQHF

size: NA
D: NA
J: TRBJ2-5
V: TRBV4-3
DNA: TGCGCCAGCAGCCAAGATATGACTAAAGAAGAGACCCAGTACTTC
CDR3: CASSQDMTKEETQYF

size: NA
D: TRBD1
J: TRBJ1-6
V: TRBV7-9
DNA: TGTGCCAGCAGCGAATCACAGGGGGTTAATTCACCCCTCCACTTT
CDR3: CASSESQGVNSPLHF

size: once
D: TRBD1
J: TRBJ1-2
V: TRBV18
DNA: TGTGCCAGCTCAGCAGGGGGATTCTATGGCTACACCTTC
CDR3: CASSAGGFYGYTF

size: NA
D: TRBD1
J: TRBJ2-1
V: TRBV7-9
DNA: TGTGCCAGCCCCTCGGGGACAGGGGGGGATGAGCAGTTCTTC
CDR3: CASPSGTGGDEQFF

size: NA
D: TRBD1
J: TRBJ1-5
V: TRBV6-2/TRBV6-3
DNA: TGTGCCAGCAGCTCCTGGACAGGGCAAAGCAATCAGCCCCAGCATTTT
CDR3: CASSSWTGQSNQPQHF

size: NA
D: TRBD1
J: TRBJ1-1
V: TRBV5-4
DNA: TGTGCCAGCAGCCTCCCCACAGGGGGCACTGAAGCTTTCTTT
CDR3: CASSLPTGGTEAFF

size: NA
D: TRBD2
J: TRBJ2-1
V: TRBV19
DNA: TGTGCCAGTAGGGGAGCCCTAGCGGGGGGGCTAAGGGGTGAGCAGTTCTTC
CDR3: CASRGALAGGLRGEQFF

size: NA
D: NA
J: TRBJ2-1
V: TRBV13
DNA: TGTGCCAGCAGCTACTCAAATGAGCAGTTCTTC
CDR3: CASSYSNEQFF

size: once
D: NA
J: TRBJ2-1
V: TRBV18
DNA: TGTGCCAGCTCACCAGTGATGAGCGTGGCTAGCAATGAGCAGTTCTTC
CDR3: CASSPVMSVASNEQFF

size: NA
D: NA
J: TRBJ2-7
V: TRBV3-1/TRBV3-2
DNA: TGTGCCAGCAAGCAGGGTCTAAGCTCCTACGAGCAGTACTTC
CDR3: CASKQGLSSYEQYF

size: NA
D: TRBD2
J: TRBJ2-7
V: TRBV2
DNA: TGTGCCAGCAGATGGACTAGCGGGGGTTACGAGCAGTACTTC
CDR3: CASRWTSGGYEQYF

size: NA
D: NA
J: TRBJ1-5
V: TRBV16
DNA: TGTGCCAGCAGCCAATTGGGGCAGGGTGGCAATCAGCCCCAGCATTTT
CDR3: CASSQLGQGGNQPQHF

size: NA
D: NA
J: TRBJ1-5
V: TRBV19
DNA: TGTGCCAGTACCTCCTCCGCAGGGGCGAATCAGCCCCAGCATTTT
CDR3: CASTSSAGANQPQHF

size: NA
D: NA
J: TRBJ2-3
V: TRBV9
DNA: TGTGCCAGCAGCTCTCCCAGGCAAAGACCTTTGGATACGCAGTATTTT
CDR3: CASSSPRQRPLDTQYF

size: NA
D: NA
J: TRBJ2-7
V: TRBV5-1
DNA: TGCGCCAGCAGCTTCTCTAGCGCCCGCTACGAGCAGTACTTC
CDR3: CASSFSSARYEQYF

size: NA
D: NA
J: TRBJ2-7
V: TRBV7-2
DNA: TGTGCCAGCAGCTTAGGAGGAAACTCCTACGAGCAGTACTTC
CDR3: CASSLGGNSYEQYF

size: NA
D: NA
J: TRBJ1-1
V: TRBV30
DNA: TGTGCCTGGGGTTATGCCGGAGTCACTGAAGCTTTCTTT
CDR3: CAWGYAGVTEAFF

size: few
D: TRBD1
J: TRBJ1-2
V: TRBV2
DNA: TGTGCCAGCACCGACAGAGGGACAGGGAATGATGGCTACACCTTC
CDR3: CASTDRGTGNDGYTF

size: NA
D: NA
J: TRBJ1-3
V: TRBV30
DNA: TGTGCCTGGAGTCGGGGGAGGTTGGGCTCTGGAAACACCATATATTTT
CDR3: CAWSRGRLGSGNTIYF

size: NA
D: NA
J: TRBJ1-6
V: TRBV19
DNA: TGTGCCAGTAGTCTCCTTCTGAGCTCCTATAATTCACCCCTCCACTTT
CDR3: CASSLLLSSYNSPLHF

size: NA
D: NA
J: TRBJ1-2
V: TRBV7-2
DNA: TGTGCCAGCAGCACCAGACAGATTTTTTATGGCTACACCTTC
CDR3: CASSTRQIFYGYTF

size: NA
D: TRBD1
J: TRBJ2-7
V: TRBV27
DNA: TGTGCCAGCAGTTTTGATCCCCCCCAAGGGGGCGCACGGGAGCAGTACTTC
CDR3: CASSFDPPQGGAREQYF

size: NA
D: NA
J: TRBJ2-2
V: TRBV9
DNA: TGTGCCAGTAACCGGGGGAACACCGGGGAGCTGTTTTTT
CDR3: CASNRGNTGELFF

size: NA
D: NA
J: TRBJ2-3
V: TRBV19
DNA: TGTGCCAGTAGTGACCAGGGGATGGCAGATACGCAGTATTTT
CDR3: CASSDQGMADTQYF

size: NA
D: TRBD1
J: TRBJ1-1
V: TRBV27
DNA: TGTGCCAGCAGTTACACAGGGGCTCTTATTGAAGCTTTCTTT
CDR3: CASSYTGALIEAFF

size: once
D: NA
J: TRBJ2-1
V: TRBV4-3
DNA: TGCGCCAGCAGCCAAGATCTCGTGGGAGGCTACAATGAGCAGTTCTTC
CDR3: CASSQDLVGGYNEQFF

size: NA
D: NA
J: TRBJ1-4
V: TRBV28
DNA: TGTGCCAGCTTGACAGCTAATGAAAAACTGTTTTTT
CDR3: CASLTANEKLFF

size: NA
D: NA
J: TRBJ1-1
V: TRBV4-2
DNA: TGTGCCAGCAGCCAAGAGTTAAGGGGAACGACTGAAGCTTTCTTT
CDR3: CASSQELRGTTEAFF

size: NA
D: TRBD1
J: TRBJ1-6
V: TRBV7-6
DNA: TGTGCCAGCAGCTTAGACGGGACAGGGATGTCACCCCTCCACTTT
CDR3: CASSLDGTGMSPLHF

size: NA
D: NA
J: TRBJ1-3
V: TRBV9
DNA: TGTGCCAGCAGCTCCGGTGCATCTGGAAACACCATATATTTT
CDR3: CASSSGASGNTIYF

size: NA
D: TRBD1
J: TRBJ2-1
V: TRBV11-3
DNA: TGTGCCAGCAGCTTAGGGGACAGGGTCTTCTACAATGAGCAGTTCTTC
CDR3: CASSLGDRVFYNEQFF

size: NA
D: TRBD1
J: TRBJ1-5
V: TRBV5-8
DNA: TGTGCCAGCAGCTTTGGACAGGGGGCAAGGAATCAGCCCCAGCATTTT
CDR3: CASSFGQGARNQPQHF

size: NA
D: NA
J: TRBJ2-1
V: TRBV11-2
DNA: TGTGCCAGCAGCTTAGATCCCCCGGGGGGCCGCGATGAGCAGTTCTTC
CDR3: CASSLDPPGGRDEQFF